Presented here are 5 T cell receptor beta chains from one specimen sequenced in a study of OX40 agonist ivuxolimab in advanced cancers. Sequencing was performed with immunoSEQ multiplex PCR; in TCRdb, only in-frame clones are kept and a portion is missing. The sample carries roughly 69,000 clones, approximately 87% recorded once. The specimen was CD4+ or CD8+ T cells sorted from blood, collected in a trial of the OX40 agonist ivuxolimab. The receptors come from an adult with an advanced solid tumor such as melanoma, head and neck, liver or kidney cancer.

J is TRBJ2-6 and V is TRBV19; D uncertain. CDR3 length equals 12 residues. V lost 3 bases and J lost 8, with 5 bases in between. Germline V CDR1 and CDR2: LNHDA, SQIVND (reference sequence). The CDR3 bases are TGTGCCAGTAGTATTAGGACCAACGTCCTGACTTTC. Amino acid sequence: CASSIRTNVLTF. The full variable domain, rest sourced from reference TRBV19 and TRBJ2-6, is DGGITQSPKYLFRKEGQNVTLSCEQNLNHDAMYWYRQDPGQGLRLIYYSQIVNDFQKGDIAEGYSVSREKKESFPLTVTSAQKNPTAFYLCASSIRTNVLTFGAGSRLTVL.

The chain recombines TRBV19 with TRBJ1-5; D might be TRBD1 (5 bases). The CDR3 extends over 16 amino acids. Germline V gene lookup returns CDR1 LNHDA and CDR2 SQIVND (reference sequence). Trimming removed 1 base at V and 0 bases at J, with 10 bases between. The CDR3, as DNA: TGTGCCAGTAGTATAGCGGTGAGGGGTAGCAATCAGCCCCAGCATTTT. This encodes CASSIAVRGSNQPQHF.

The chain recombines TRBV2 with TRBJ1-4; D remains ambiguous. Germline V gene sequence: CDR1 SNHLY, CDR2 FYNNEI. This CDR3 has 12 amino acids. V was shortened by 4 bases and J by 7 bases, with 7 bases between the two germline ends. For the CDR3, the DNA is TGTGCCAGCAGTGTTGAGGGTGAAAAACTGTTTTTT. Amino acid sequence: CASSVEGEKLFF.

The chain has TRBV7-2 and TRBJ2-1; either TRBD1 or TRBD2 may supply D (5 bases each). The germline gives CDR1 SGHTA, CDR2 FQGNSA. The V gene lost 0 bases and the J gene lost 10 bases, with 13 bases spanning the gap. This CDR3 region has 14 residues. CDR3 residues: CASSLAPGRVEQFF. The CDR3 DNA is TGTGCCAGCAGCTTAGCCCCGGGACGCGTGGAGCAGTTCTTC.

This clone has just one count. The rearrangement joins TRBV7-2 to TRBJ2-1, with D perhaps given as TRBD1 or TRBD2 (5 bases each). The CDR3 runs 12 residues. Trimming stripped 4 bases from V and 10 bases from J, with 11 bases between. The V gene's germline CDR1 is SGHTA and CDR2 FQGNSA. As DNA, the CDR3 is TGTGCCAGCAGCTCTGGGGGTTACGAGCAGTTCTTC. Amino acids: CASSSGGYEQFF.